This is a list of T cell receptor beta chains from one sample in a study of neoadjuvant nivolumab and ipilimumab in lung cancer. Using immunoSEQ multiplex PCR, the repertoire was profiled, and TCRdb retains in-frame clones only, with some absent. This repertoire shows about 10,000 clones, around 80% found once; its top ten account for 3% to 4%. The input for sequencing was peripheral blood, taken before neoadjuvant nivolumab, alone or with ipilimumab. Every receptor here comes from an adult with non-small cell lung cancer. Each CDR3 is given with its conserved first and last residue. Each record gives: D gene, clone size, V gene, J gene, CDR3 protein, CDR3 DNA. The D gene is left open where the match is weak. Some rows have no size entry. The others give once, few or many, or a class for an expanded clone.

>-|once|TRBV27|TRBJ2-7
CASSFGPVPYEQYF
TGTGCCAGCAGTTTCGGGCCGGTCCCCTACGAGCAGTACTTC
>-|-|TRBV19|TRBJ2-1
CASSLLGVSYNEQFF
TGTGCCAGTAGTCTTCTCGGTGTTTCCTACAATGAGCAGTTCTTC
>-|few|TRBV19|TRBJ1-5
CASSREGNPPHF
TGTGCCAGTAGCAGGGAGGGTAATCCCCCGCATTTT
>-|-|TRBV5-8|TRBJ1-1
CASSRRGQAPEAFF
TGTGCCAGCAGCCGGCGGGGCCAGGCCCCTGAAGCTTTCTTT
>-|-|TRBV19|TRBJ1-2
CASSLDGDYGYTF
TGTGCCAGTAGCCTGGACGGGGACTATGGCTACACCTTC
>-|-|TRBV7-9|TRBJ2-7
CASSPTSGLSYEQYF
TGTGCCAGCAGCCCCACCAGCGGACTCTCCTACGAGCAGTACTTC
>-|few|TRBV7-8|TRBJ2-7
CASSLYPSGTATYEQYF
TGTGCCAGCAGCTTATACCCCTCCGGGACCGCTACTTACGAGCAGTACTTC
>-|-|TRBV27|TRBJ2-7
CASSENPARLGFEQYF
TGTGCCAGCAGTGAAAACCCTGCAAGGCTAGGTTTCGAGCAGTACTTC
>-|-|TRBV2|TRBJ1-1
CASSQEVETEAFF
TGTGCCAGCAGTCAAGAGGTGGAAACTGAAGCTTTCTTT
>-|-|TRBV10-1|TRBJ2-3
CASSETTDTQYF
TGCGCCAGCAGTGAGACCACAGATACGCAGTATTTT
>-|-|TRBV10-3|TRBJ2-3
CAISERVDGTDTQYF
TGTGCCATCAGTGAAAGAGTAGACGGGACAGATACGCAGTATTTT
>-|-|TRBV11-2|TRBJ2-1
CASSLPGVNEQFF
TGTGCCAGCAGCCTCCCTGGGGTCAATGAGCAGTTCTTC
>-|-|TRBV5-4|TRBJ2-4
CASTPGPYENIQYF
TGTGCCAGCACCCCGGGGCCTTACGAAAACATTCAGTACTTC
>TRBD2|-|TRBV7-3|TRBJ2-3
CASSLGGRISADTQYF
TGTGCCAGCAGCTTAGGCGGGAGAATATCTGCCGATACGCAGTATTTT
>-|-|TRBV27|TRBJ1-1
CASSLDEYTEAFF
TGTGCCAGCAGTTTGGACGAGTACACTGAAGCTTTCTTT
>TRBD2|-|TRBV5-1|TRBJ2-3
CASRLAGGPSTDTQYF
TGCGCCAGCAGACTAGCGGGAGGCCCGAGCACAGATACGCAGTATTTT
>-|-|TRBV28|TRBJ2-3
CAIAGVPDTQYF
TGTGCCATTGCAGGAGTTCCAGATACGCAGTATTTT
>-|-|TRBV29-1|TRBJ1-4
CSVGRGTNEKLFF
TGCAGCGTTGGTAGGGGCACTAATGAAAAACTGTTTTTT
>-|-|TRBV7-6|TRBJ2-1
CASSLLGRTEQFF
TGTGCCAGCAGCTTACTCGGTAGGACCGAGCAGTTCTTC
>-|-|TRBV9|TRBJ1-4
CASSVGTFLRATNEKLFF
TGTGCCAGCAGCGTAGGGACTTTCTTAAGAGCAACTAATGAAAAACTGTTTTTT
>TRBD2|-|TRBV6-4|TRBJ2-1
CASSVGASGDNEQFF
TGTGCCAGCAGTGTAGGGGCTAGCGGAGACAATGAGCAGTTCTTC
>TRBD2|-|TRBV28|TRBJ2-1
CASSLTSGAYNEQFF
TGTGCCAGCAGTTTGACTAGCGGAGCCTACAATGAGCAGTTCTTC
>-|-|TRBV9|TRBJ2-7
CASSLGDSYEQYF
TGTGCCAGCAGCCTAGGGGATTCCTACGAGCAGTACTTC
>-|-|TRBV28|TRBJ2-2
CASSSKTGELFF
TGTGCCAGCAGTTCTAAAACCGGGGAGCTGTTTTTT
>-|-|TRBV19|TRBJ1-1
CASSIRGTGWRTEAFF
TGTGCCAGTAGTATAAGGGGAACAGGGTGGAGGACTGAAGCTTTCTTT
>-|-|TRBV7-2|TRBJ1-2
CASSLQYLYGYTF
TGTGCCAGCAGCCTACAGTACCTCTATGGCTACACCTTC
>TRBD1|once|TRBV27|TRBJ2-3
CASSPRTGGTDTQYF
TGTGCCAGCAGTCCCCGGACAGGGGGCACAGATACGCAGTATTTT
>-|once|TRBV5-6|TRBJ2-7
CASSPSWGGEQYF
TGTGCCAGCAGCCCATCCTGGGGTGGCGAGCAGTACTTC
>-|once|TRBV29-1|TRBJ1-1
CSVRELVNTEAFF
TGCAGCGTGCGGGAACTGGTGAACACTGAAGCTTTCTTT
>-|-|TRBV28|TRBJ2-7
CASSLGRDHRYEQYF
TGTGCCAGCAGTTTGGGCAGGGATCATAGGTACGAGCAGTACTTC
>-|few|TRBV11-2|TRBJ2-7
CASSLQGFEQYF
TGTGCCAGCAGCCTACAGGGTTTCGAGCAGTACTTC
>-|-|TRBV6-5|TRBJ1-1
CASSYSRNTEAFF
TGTGCCAGCAGTTACTCAAGGAACACTGAAGCTTTCTTT
>TRBD2|-|TRBV7-8|TRBJ2-3
CASSLSWPGGPADTQYF
TGTGCCAGCAGCTTAAGTTGGCCGGGAGGGCCGGCAGATACGCAGTATTTT
>-|-|TRBV6-1|TRBJ1-5
CASGDQRGFNQPQHF
TGTGCCAGCGGCGATCAGCGCGGATTCAATCAGCCCCAGCATTTT
>-|-|TRBV6-1|TRBJ1-6
CATQMGANSPLHF
TGTGCCACCCAGATGGGGGCTAATTCACCCCTCCACTTT
>-|-|TRBV2|TRBJ1-3
CASSERLPLRRGGNTIYF
TGTGCCAGCAGTGAGCGACTGCCACTCCGGCGGGGTGGAAACACCATATATTTT
>TRBD1|-|TRBV6-5|TRBJ1-1
CASTNTGVDTEAFF
TGTGCCAGCACGAATACAGGGGTTGACACTGAAGCTTTCTTT
>-|-|TRBV7-3|TRBJ2-1
CASSHGILGYNEQFF
TGTGCCAGCAGCCACGGGATCTTGGGGTACAATGAGCAGTTCTTC
>TRBD2|-|TRBV27|TRBJ2-7
CASSLSRLAGEFGEQYF
TGTGCCAGCAGTTTATCGCGACTAGCGGGAGAGTTTGGTGAGCAGTACTTC
>-|-|TRBV2|TRBJ1-5
CASSEGGINQPQHF
TGTGCCAGCAGTGAGGGGGGGATCAATCAGCCCCAGCATTTT
>-|-|TRBV28|TRBJ1-3
CASRNRGENTIYF
TGTGCCAGCAGAAATAGGGGGGAAAACACCATATATTTT
>-|-|TRBV28|TRBJ2-5
CASSLRLRTFATQYF
TGTGCCAGCAGTCTCCGACTTAGGACTTTTGCGACCCAGTACTTC
>-|-|TRBV11-2|TRBJ1-2
CASTRGDGYTF
TGTGCCAGCACGAGGGGAGATGGCTACACCTTC
>-|-|TRBV6-5|TRBJ1-3
CASSGRRGNTIYF
TGTGCCAGCAGTGGGAGGCGAGGAAACACCATATATTTT
>-|-|TRBV11-2|TRBJ2-3
CASSFSPISTDTQYF
TGTGCCAGCAGCTTTTCGCCAATTAGCACAGATACGCAGTATTTT
>-|-|TRBV2|TRBJ2-5
CASSQKTQYF
TGTGCCAGCAGCCAAAAGACCCAGTACTTC
>TRBD2|-|TRBV19|TRBJ2-1
CASSRMTSGGGGVYNEQFF
TGTGCCAGTAGTAGAATGACTAGCGGGGGAGGAGGGGTCTACAATGAGCAGTTCTTC
>TRBD2|-|TRBV11-2|TRBJ2-3
CASSYLTSGIADTQYF
TGTGCCAGCAGCTACCTGACTAGCGGGATCGCAGATACGCAGTATTTT
>-|-|TRBV29-1|TRBJ2-5
CSVVYSQETQYF
TGCAGCGTTGTTTACAGTCAAGAGACCCAGTACTTC
>-|-|TRBV6-1|TRBJ1-1
CASTSGLMNTEAFF
TGTGCCAGCACTTCGGGGCTGATGAACACTGAAGCTTTCTTT
>-|-|TRBV5-1|TRBJ2-3
CASSLGTSLDTQYF
TGCGCCAGCAGCTTGGGCACGTCCTTAGATACGCAGTATTTT
>-|-|TRBV5-1|TRBJ1-1
CASSLSSANTEAFF
TGCGCCAGCAGCTTGTCGTCGGCGAACACTGAAGCTTTCTTT
>-|-|TRBV5-4|TRBJ1-1
CASNLPNAGGRSEAFF
TGTGCCAGCAACCTCCCTAACGCGGGGGGCCGCTCTGAAGCTTTCTTT
>TRBD1|few|TRBV10-3|TRBJ2-1
CAIGTDNEQFF
TGTGCCATCGGGACAGACAATGAGCAGTTCTTC
>TRBD1|-|TRBV5-1|TRBJ2-3
CASSPEPGQEITDTQYF
TGCGCCAGCAGCCCGGAACCGGGACAGGAGATCACAGATACGCAGTATTTT
>-|-|TRBV7-8|TRBJ1-5
CASSLASTWGHQPQHF
TGTGCCAGCAGCTTAGCCTCGACCTGGGGTCATCAGCCCCAGCATTTT
>TRBD2|-|TRBV27|TRBJ2-7
CASSSPGDSGTLKQYF
TGTGCCAGCAGTTCTCCCGGGGATAGCGGGACGCTCAAGCAGTACTTC
>TRBD1|-|TRBV7-9|TRBJ2-1
CASSLHGQGGGNEQFF
TGTGCCAGCAGCTTACACGGACAGGGGGGTGGAAATGAGCAGTTCTTC
>-|-|TRBV5-5|TRBJ2-7
CASSLGPPEAYEQYF
TGTGCCAGCAGCTTGGGCCCCCCGGAAGCCTACGAGCAGTACTTC
>-|-|TRBV7-3|TRBJ2-7
CASSLGSYEQYF
TGTGCCAGCAGCTTGGGCAGCTACGAGCAGTACTTC